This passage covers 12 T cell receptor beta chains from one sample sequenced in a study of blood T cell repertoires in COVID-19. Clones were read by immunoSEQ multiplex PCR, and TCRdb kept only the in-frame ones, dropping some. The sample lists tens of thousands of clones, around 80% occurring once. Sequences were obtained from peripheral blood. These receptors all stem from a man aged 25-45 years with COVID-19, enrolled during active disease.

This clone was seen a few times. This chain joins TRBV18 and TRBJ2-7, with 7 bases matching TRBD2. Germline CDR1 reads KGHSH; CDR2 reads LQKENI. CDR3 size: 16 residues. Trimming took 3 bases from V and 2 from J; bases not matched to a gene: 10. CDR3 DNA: TGTGCCAGCTCACCTCCGCTCGGGGGGACCGCCTACGAGCAGTACTTC. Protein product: CASSPPLGGTAYEQYF.

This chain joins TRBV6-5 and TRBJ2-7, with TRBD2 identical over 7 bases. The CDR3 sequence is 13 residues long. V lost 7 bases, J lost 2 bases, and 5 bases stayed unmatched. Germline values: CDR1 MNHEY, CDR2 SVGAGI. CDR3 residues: CASIGDYPYEQYF. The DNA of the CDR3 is TGTGCCAGCATTGGGGACTACCCCTACGAGCAGTACTTC.

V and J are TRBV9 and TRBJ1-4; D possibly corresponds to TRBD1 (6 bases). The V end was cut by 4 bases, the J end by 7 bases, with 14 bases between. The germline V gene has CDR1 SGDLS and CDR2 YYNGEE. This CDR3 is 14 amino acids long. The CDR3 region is CASSSATGGEKLFF. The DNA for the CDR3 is TGTGCCAGCAGCTCAGCGACAGGAGGTGAAAAACTGTTTTTT.

The CDR3 is CASSLLGTGTSPLHF. The DNA of the CDR3 is TGCGCCAGCAGCTTGCTGGGGACAGGGACTTCACCCCTCCACTTT. This chain joins TRBV5-1 and TRBJ1-6, with 9 bases that match TRBD1. The CDR3 consists of 15 residues. V trimming: 1 base; J trimming: 9 bases; junction bases outside the gene matches: 5. Germline-derived CDR1 and CDR2 are SGHRS and YFSETQ.

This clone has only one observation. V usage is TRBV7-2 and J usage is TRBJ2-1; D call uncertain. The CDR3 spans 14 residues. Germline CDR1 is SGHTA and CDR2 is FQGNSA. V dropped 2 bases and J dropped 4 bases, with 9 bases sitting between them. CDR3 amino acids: CASSLLPLYNEQFF. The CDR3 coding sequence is TGTGCCAGCAGCTTATTGCCACTATACAATGAGCAGTTCTTC.

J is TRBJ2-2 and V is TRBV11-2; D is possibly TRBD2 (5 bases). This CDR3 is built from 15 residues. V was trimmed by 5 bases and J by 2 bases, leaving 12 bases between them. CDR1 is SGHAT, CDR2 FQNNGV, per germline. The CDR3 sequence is CASSLSDFNTGELFF. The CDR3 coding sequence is TGTGCCAGCAGCCTCTCGGACTTTAACACCGGGGAGCTGTTTTTT. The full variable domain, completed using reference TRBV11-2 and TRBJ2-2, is EAGVAQSPRYKIIEKRQSVAFWCNPISGHATLYWYQQILGQGPKLLIQFQNNGVVDDSQLPKDRFSAERLKGVDSTLKIQPAKLEDSAVYLCASSLSDFNTGELFFGEGSRLTVL.

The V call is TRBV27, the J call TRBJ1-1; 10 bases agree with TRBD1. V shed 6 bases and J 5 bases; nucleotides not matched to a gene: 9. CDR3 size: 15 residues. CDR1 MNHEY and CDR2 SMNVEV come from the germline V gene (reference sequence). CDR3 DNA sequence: TGTGCCAGCAGCTTACACGGACAGGGGGGTACTGAAGCTTTCTTT. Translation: CASSLHGQGGTEAFF.

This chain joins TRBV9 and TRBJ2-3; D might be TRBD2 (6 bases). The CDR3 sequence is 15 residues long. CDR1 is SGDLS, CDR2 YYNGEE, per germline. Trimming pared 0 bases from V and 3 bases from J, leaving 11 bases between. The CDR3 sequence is CASSVVGGATDTQYF. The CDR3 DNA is TGTGCCAGCAGCGTAGTAGGCGGGGCGACAGATACGCAGTATTTT.

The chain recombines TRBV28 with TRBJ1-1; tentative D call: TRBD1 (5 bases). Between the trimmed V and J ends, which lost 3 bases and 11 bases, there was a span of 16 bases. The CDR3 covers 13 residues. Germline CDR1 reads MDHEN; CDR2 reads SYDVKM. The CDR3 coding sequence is TGTGCCAGCAGTTTGCTTGGGGGAGGTATGGCTTTCTTT. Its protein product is CASSLLGGGMAFF.

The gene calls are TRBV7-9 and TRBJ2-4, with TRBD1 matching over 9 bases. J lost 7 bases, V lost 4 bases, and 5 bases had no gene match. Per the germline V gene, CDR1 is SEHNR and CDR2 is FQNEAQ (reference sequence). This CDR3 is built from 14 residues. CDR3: CASSSPGTGNIQYF. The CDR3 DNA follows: TGTGCCAGCAGCTCACCAGGGACAGGGAACATTCAGTACTTC.

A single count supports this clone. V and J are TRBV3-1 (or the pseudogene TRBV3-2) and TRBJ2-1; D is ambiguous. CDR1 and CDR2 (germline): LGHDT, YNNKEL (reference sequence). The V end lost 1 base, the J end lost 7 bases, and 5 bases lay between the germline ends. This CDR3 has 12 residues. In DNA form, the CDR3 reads TGTGCCAGCAGCCAAGTCGAGAATGAGCAGTTCTTC. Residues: CASSQVENEQFF.

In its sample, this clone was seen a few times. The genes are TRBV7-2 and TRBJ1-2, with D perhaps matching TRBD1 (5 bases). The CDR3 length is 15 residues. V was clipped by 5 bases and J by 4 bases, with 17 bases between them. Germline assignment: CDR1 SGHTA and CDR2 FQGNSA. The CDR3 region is CASSQTPGLGYGYTF. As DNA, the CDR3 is TGTGCCAGCAGCCAAACGCCGGGACTTGGCTATGGCTACACCTTC.